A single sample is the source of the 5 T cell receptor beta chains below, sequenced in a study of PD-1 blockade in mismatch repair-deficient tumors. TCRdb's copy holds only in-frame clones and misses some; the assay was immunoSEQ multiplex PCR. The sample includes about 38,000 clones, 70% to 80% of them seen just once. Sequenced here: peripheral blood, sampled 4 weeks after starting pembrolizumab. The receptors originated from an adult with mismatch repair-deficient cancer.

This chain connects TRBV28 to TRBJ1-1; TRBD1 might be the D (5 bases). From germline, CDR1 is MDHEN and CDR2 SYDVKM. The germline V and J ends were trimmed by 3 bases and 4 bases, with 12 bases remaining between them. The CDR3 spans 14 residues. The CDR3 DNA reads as TGTGCCAGCAGTTTGGAGGGGCTTGGCACTGAAGCTTTCTTT. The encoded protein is CASSLEGLGTEAFF.

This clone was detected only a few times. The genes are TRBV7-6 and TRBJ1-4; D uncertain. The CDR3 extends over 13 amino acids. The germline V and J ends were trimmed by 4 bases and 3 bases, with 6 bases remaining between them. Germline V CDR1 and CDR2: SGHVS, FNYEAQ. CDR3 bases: TGTGCCAGCAGCTCGGGCCCTAATGAAAAACTGTTTTTT. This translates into CASSSGPNEKLFF.

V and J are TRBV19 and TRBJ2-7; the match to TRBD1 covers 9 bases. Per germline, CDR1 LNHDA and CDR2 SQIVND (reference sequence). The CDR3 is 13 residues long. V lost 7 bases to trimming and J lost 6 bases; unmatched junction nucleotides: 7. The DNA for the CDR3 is TGTGCCAGTAAGGGACAGGGATATGCCGAGCAGTACTTC. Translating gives CASKGQGYAEQYF.

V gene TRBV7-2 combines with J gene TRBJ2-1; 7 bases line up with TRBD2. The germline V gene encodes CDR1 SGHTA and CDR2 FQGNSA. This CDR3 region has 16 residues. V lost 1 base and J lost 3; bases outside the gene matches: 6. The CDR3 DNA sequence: TGTGCCAGCAGCTTAGTTCGACTAGCTGTCTACAATGAGCAGTTCTTC. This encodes CASSLVRLAVYNEQFF.

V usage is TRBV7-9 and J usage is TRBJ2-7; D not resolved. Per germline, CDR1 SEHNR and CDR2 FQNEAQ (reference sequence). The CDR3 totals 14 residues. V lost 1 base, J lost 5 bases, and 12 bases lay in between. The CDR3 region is CASSLDPDRDEQYF. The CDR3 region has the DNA TGTGCCAGCAGCTTAGACCCCGACCGGGACGAGCAGTACTTC.